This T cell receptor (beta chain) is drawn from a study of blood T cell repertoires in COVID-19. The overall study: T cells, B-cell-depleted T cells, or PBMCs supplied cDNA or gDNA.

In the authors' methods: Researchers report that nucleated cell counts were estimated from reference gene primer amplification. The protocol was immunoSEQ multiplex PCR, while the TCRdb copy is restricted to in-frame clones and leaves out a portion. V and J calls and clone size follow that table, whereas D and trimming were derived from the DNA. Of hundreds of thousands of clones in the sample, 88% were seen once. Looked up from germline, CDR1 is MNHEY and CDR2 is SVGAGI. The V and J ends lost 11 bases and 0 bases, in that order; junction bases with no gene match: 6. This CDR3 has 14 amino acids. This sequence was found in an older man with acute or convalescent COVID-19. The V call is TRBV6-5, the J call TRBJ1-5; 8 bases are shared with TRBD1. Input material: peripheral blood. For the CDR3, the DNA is TGTGCCGCGCGGACAGGGTATAGCAATCAGCCCCAGCATTTT. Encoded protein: CAARTGYSNQPQHF.